These T cell receptor beta chains were read from a single sample in a study of blood T cell repertoires in COVID-19. Generated by immunoSEQ multiplex PCR, the TCRdb table keeps only in-frame clones and is missing some. The data contain 140,000 to 150,000 clones, approximately 83% of them singletons. Input material: peripheral blood. The receptors come from a woman in her sixties with COVID-19, enrolled during active disease. Each CDR3 is given with its conserved first and last residue. A row's size may be missing; if present it is once, few, many or a size class.

j_gene	abundance	len	v_gene	CDR3aa
TRBJ2-3	few	18	TRBV6-2/TRBV6-3	CASSYSAAPQAGTDTQYF
TRBJ1-6	NA	13	TRBV19	CAAGQGQRSPLHF
TRBJ1-1	NA	15	TRBV29-1	CSVGPSGEGNTEAFF
TRBJ2-7	NA	13	TRBV12-5	CASGGDSTYEQYF
TRBJ2-1	NA	16	TRBV2	CASSPVGLAGHNEQFF
TRBJ2-7	NA	13	TRBV3-1/TRBV3-2	CASSRQASYEQYF
TRBJ1-2	NA	16	TRBV4-1	CASSRGPRQGGYGYTF
TRBJ1-5	once	15	TRBV6-5	CASIAGGTVNQPQHF
TRBJ2-2	NA	16	TRBV4-1	CASSSIAGGHFGELFF
TRBJ2-1	NA	14	TRBV19	CASISGGAFDEQFF
TRBJ1-2	NA	17	TRBV4-1	CASSQVLRDRGRDGYTF
TRBJ2-4	NA	14	TRBV6-5	CASRQGIAKNIQYF
TRBJ1-4	NA	16	TRBV28	CASSPGGGATNEKLFF
TRBJ1-1	NA	17	TRBV19	CASSIATKTRMNTEAFF
TRBJ2-1	NA	16	TRBV4-2	CASSRRGGSSYNEQFF
TRBJ1-2	NA	14	TRBV18	CASSPPHHSDGYTF
TRBJ1-1	NA	18	TRBV11-2	CASSLGFWGRGPGTEAFF
TRBJ1-1	NA	18	TRBV10-3	CAIKRGGTGGGAHTEAFF
TRBJ2-5	NA	11	TRBV24-1	CATSDGETQYF
TRBJ1-1	NA	12	TRBV7-9	CASSLGRQEAFF
TRBJ1-2	NA	15	TRBV6-5	CASSYGGIRNYGYTF
TRBJ1-2	NA	14	TRBV27	CASSLRGRDYGYTF
TRBJ1-3	NA	13	TRBV4-3	CASSQEVGGTIYF
TRBJ1-5	NA	14	TRBV27	CASRERGSNQPQHF
TRBJ1-5	NA	17	TRBV27	CASSPRQGRVWNQPQHF
TRBJ1-2	NA	14	TRBV2	CASSEALGSGGYTF
TRBJ1-1	NA	12	TRBV4-1	CASSQSRGEAFF
TRBJ1-3	NA	16	TRBV5-1	CASSLAIGVSGNTIYF
TRBJ1-2	NA	15	TRBV19	CASSIVSDSQNIGTF
TRBJ1-1	NA	14	TRBV4-3	CASSQEGRGTEAFF
TRBJ2-5	NA	14	TRBV10-3	CAISGTGPQETQYF
TRBJ2-3	NA	15	TRBV4-3	CASSALAGFTDTQYF
TRBJ1-5	NA	15	TRBV7-9	CASSLGGGGNQPQHF
TRBJ2-1	NA	17	TRBV6-1	CASSETSGGPFYNEQFF
TRBJ2-1	NA	15	TRBV4-1	CASSQDIVNYNEQFF
TRBJ2-5	once	14	TRBV2	CASSPSTGGETQYF
TRBJ1-4	NA	12	TRBV29-1	CSVEDSGEKLFF
TRBJ2-5	few	20	TRBV7-8	CASSLGGLAGGRRFRETQYF
TRBJ2-7	NA	12	TRBV7-2	CASSLGSYEQYF
TRBJ2-2	NA	16	TRBV11-3	CASSSSGGENTGELFF
TRBJ2-7	NA	13	TRBV12-3/TRBV12-4	CASTVGRGYEQYF